Below, one T cell receptor (beta chain) is given with its context. Antigen: not known. The ends were cut back, 4 bases at V and 3 bases at J, with 19 bases in the middle. The V gene's germline CDR1 is LGHNA and CDR2 YSLEER. The CDR3 sequence is 16 residues long. The source of the sample is a study of long-term antiretroviral therapy in people with HIV. Findings and caveats of the study: Control repertoires displayed wider CDR3 length ranges than the HIV repertoires.

Researchers ran immunoSEQ v3.0 at survey level. Profiling relied on immunoSEQ multiplex PCR, and the TCRdb table lists in-frame clones only, not all of them. The sample shows 20,000 or so clones, over 75% of them seen only once. The J gene is TRBJ2-7, the V gene TRBV4-3; the D gene is possibly TRBD2 (5 bases). The sequence was obtained from a man aged 18 to 29 with HIV. This specimen was unsorted PBMCs, taken 0.2 years before starting antiretroviral therapy. The CDR3 DNA sequence: TGCGCCAGCAGCCGCGGCATCACCGGGGTCCACTACGAGCAGTACTTC. Translating it yields CASSRGITGVHYEQYF.